The subject of this entry is one TCR beta chain. Its target is not known. The data originate from a study of response to subunit inactivated influenza vaccine. Study observations and caveats: Authors suggested that a seasonal influenza vaccination recruits few new T cells each time.

TCRdb re-analysed the RT-PCR reads in MiXCR, keeping a single row per CDR3 protein. The table includes approximately 530,000 distinct CDR3 sequences, approximately 7.6% detected once. Germline CDR1 and CDR2: LGHNA and YNFKEQ. This CDR3 spans 18 amino acids. V lost 2 bases to trimming and J lost 0 bases, with 19 bases between them. This chain joins TRBV4-2 and TRBJ1-1; no reliable D call. This clonotype originated in a man in his fifties or sixties who received an inactivated influenza vaccine. The sample consisted of PBMCs from blood, taken roughly 24 months after vaccination. The CDR3 region is CASSQTDWWGPMNTEAFF. CDR3 DNA: TGTGCCAGCAGCCAAACGGATTGGTGGGGTCCCATGAACACTGAAGCTTTCTTT.